This T cell receptor beta chain was recovered during a study of T cell responses to AZD1222 COVID-19 vaccine. Findings and limits, study-wide: The reported proportion of spike-specific TCRs targeting unmutated variant regions was nearly half. Elevations in Spike-specific TCR breadth and depth followed administration of two AZD1222 doses.

Some clones are missing from TCRdb's copy, which holds only in-frame ones; the method was immunoSEQ multiplex PCR. The data show fewer than 150,000 clones, about 89% seen once. Germline V CDR1 and CDR2: SGHTA, FQGNSA. With 4 bases clipped from V and 4 bases from J, the junction kept 5 bases outside the gene matches. The CDR3 is 15 amino acids. Notes on this clone: Its antigen remains unknown.

Sequencing used peripheral blood, obtained 28 days after the second AZD1222 dose. V gene TRBV7-2 combines with J gene TRBJ2-5; 11 bases line up with TRBD2. The origin of this receptor is an adult who received the AZD1222 COVID-19 vaccine. DNA for the CDR3: TGTGCCAGCAGCTCGACTAGCGGGGACTCAGAGACCCAGTACTTC. This gives the protein CASSSTSGDSETQYF.